Here is one TCR beta chain with its context. Its antigen is as yet unknown. Trimming removed 5 bases from V and 4 bases from J, with 15 bases in between. Germline CDR1 and CDR2: LNHDA and SQIVND (reference sequence). The CDR3 is made up of 15 amino acids. The record originates from a study of cytomegalovirus exposure and HLA in healthy donors. Study-level findings and limits: Later on, an analysis showed TCR association rates differing by HLA locus, with DRB1 the most and HLA-C the fewest.

A multiplex PCR was run with 60 Vbeta primers and 13 Jbeta primers. The protocol was immunoSEQ multiplex PCR, while the TCRdb copy is restricted to in-frame clones and leaves out a portion. The sample shows 140,000 or so clones, roughly 80% of them seen only once. The source material was PBMCs. The genes are TRBV19 and TRBJ1-5; D is possibly TRBD1 (6 bases). The TCR was taken from a female donor in good health and CMV-seronegative. The CDR3 region is CASSEVRGSNQPQHF. Written as DNA, the CDR3 is TGTGCCAGTAGTGAGGTCAGGGGTTCTAATCAGCCCCAGCATTTT.